This T cell receptor (beta chain) was observed in a study of blood T cell repertoires in COVID-19. On the study more broadly: Some COVID-19 samples were acute and others convalescent; all came from the United States, Italy and Spain. T cells, B-cell-depleted T cells, or PBMCs supplied cDNA or gDNA.

Source study methods: Amplification of reference gene primers was used by the study to estimate nucleated cell counts. Clones were sequenced by immunoSEQ multiplex PCR, and TCRdb holds only the in-frame ones, with some missing. That table furnishes V, J and clone size, whereas the DNA furnished D and trimming. The sample has about 200,000 clones; 85% are singletons. The CDR3 is 13 residues long. Deletions cut 4 bases from V and 2 bases from J, with 8 bases between. Germline CDR1 KGHSH, CDR2 LQKENI. Patients from Seattle were sampled longitudinally, starting during active infection. This sequence originates from a man in his 60s with COVID-19, enrolled during active disease. This sequence joins TRBV18 and TRBJ2-5, with D possibly being TRBD1 (5 bases). Sequenced input: peripheral blood. The CDR3 region is CASSLNRQETQYF. CDR3 DNA: TGTGCCAGCTCACTTAACAGGCAAGAGACCCAGTACTTC.